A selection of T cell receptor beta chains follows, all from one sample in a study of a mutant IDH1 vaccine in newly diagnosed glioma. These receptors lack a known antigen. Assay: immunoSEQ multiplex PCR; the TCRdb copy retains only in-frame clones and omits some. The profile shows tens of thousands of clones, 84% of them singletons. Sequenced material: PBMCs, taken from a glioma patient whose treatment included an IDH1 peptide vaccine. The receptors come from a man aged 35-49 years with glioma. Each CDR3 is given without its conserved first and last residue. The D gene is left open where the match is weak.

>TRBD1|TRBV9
ASSLRDRGNEKLF
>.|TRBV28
ASTFVGETQY
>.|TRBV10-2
ASSEAGDTEAF
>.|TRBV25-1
ASSNPLTQY
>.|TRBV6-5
ASSPSSYEQY
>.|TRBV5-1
ASSLDPDSNEQF
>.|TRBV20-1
STSRANTQY
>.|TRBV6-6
ASSALHEPPYGYT
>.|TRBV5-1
ASSLDSVDTQY
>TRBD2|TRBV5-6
ASSASGLAGVEQF
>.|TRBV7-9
ASSLDTRGTEAF
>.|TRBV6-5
ASRQIDRYT
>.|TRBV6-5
ASSGPYEQY
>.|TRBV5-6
ARRASSGNTIY
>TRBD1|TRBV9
ASSFQDRGLPGETQY
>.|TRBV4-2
ASRPSDSPTNEKLF
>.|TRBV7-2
ASSSLMGSSNEQF
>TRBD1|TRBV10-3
AISGQQGFSGNTIY
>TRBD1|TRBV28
ASSLRTGFDTEAF
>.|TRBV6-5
ASTLTRHGEQF
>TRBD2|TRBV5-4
ASSPRLAGGNNEQF
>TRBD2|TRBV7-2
ASSLVAGGWYNEQF
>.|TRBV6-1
ASSNTEAF
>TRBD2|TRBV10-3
AIMAGAFQYEQY
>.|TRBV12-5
ASVQWEGGTSTDTQY
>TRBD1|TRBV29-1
SVDPGGATTEAF
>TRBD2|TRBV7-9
ASSQTSGNDEQY
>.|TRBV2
ASSELMGARNYGYT
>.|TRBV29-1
SVEAGRGEQY
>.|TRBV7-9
ASSLGAGSETQY
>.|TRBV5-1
ASNRDSSYEQY
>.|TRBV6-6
ASSFPPDSYGYT
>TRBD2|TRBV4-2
ASSELAGYNEQF
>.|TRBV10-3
ATGNPGKGNIQY
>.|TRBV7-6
ASSPDIATEAF
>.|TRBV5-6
ASSTGGTRNTIY
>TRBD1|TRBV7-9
ASSPDRVEAF